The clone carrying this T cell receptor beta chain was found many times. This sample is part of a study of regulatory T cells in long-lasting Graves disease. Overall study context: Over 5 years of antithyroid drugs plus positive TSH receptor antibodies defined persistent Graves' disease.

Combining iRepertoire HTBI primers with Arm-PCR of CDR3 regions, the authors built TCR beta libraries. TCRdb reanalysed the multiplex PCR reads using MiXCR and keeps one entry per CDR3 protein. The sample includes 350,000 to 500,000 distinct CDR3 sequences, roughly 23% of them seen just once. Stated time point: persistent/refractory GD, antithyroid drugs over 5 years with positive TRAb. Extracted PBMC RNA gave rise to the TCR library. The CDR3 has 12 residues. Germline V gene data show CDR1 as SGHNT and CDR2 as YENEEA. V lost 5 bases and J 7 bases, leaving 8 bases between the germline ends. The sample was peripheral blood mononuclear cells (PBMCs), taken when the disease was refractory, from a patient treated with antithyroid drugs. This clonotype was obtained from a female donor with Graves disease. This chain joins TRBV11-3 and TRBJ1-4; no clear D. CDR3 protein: CASSQHLEKLFF. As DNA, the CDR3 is TGTGCCAGCAGCCAACACCTTGAAAAACTGTTTTTT.